The table lists the clone carrying this T cell receptor (beta chain) with a few counts. What it binds is not known. Germline-derived CDR1 and CDR2 are SQVTM and ANQGSEA. The junction had 11 bases not matched to a gene; V was cut back by 0 bases and J by 0 bases. The CDR3 spans 19 residues. Preparing the TCRbeta library involved the use of unique molecular identifiers. TCRdb itself ran the PCR reads through MiXCR, one entry per CDR3 protein. The sample comprises around 440,000 distinct CDR3 sequences, roughly a tenth of which are singletons, and just over 2% rests with the top ten. These data belong to a study of T-cell reconstitution after alpha-beta-depleted transplantation in children. Study results and caveats: Most T-cell counts and diversity one year after the transplant came from T cells that were newly produced. Roughly two months post-transplant, alpha-beta T cells reportedly originated from several hundred graft clones that had expanded. Several patients had high TCRbeta diversity at day 60; it came from surviving recipient T cells and thymic progenitors.

The sequence came from a child aged 2 to 10 with inherited bone marrow failure, due to receive a stem cell transplant. The sample in question was PBMCs, obtained before TCRalphabeta/CD19-depleted stem cell transplant. V usage is TRBV29-1 and J usage is TRBJ2-6, with 7 bases identical to TRBD2. CDR3 in amino acids: CSVEDLPAGRLSGANVLTF. CDR3 sequence (DNA): TGCAGCGTTGAAGATCTCCCAGCGGGGCGGCTCTCTGGGGCCAACGTCCTGACTTTC.